This T cell receptor beta chain was profiled in a study of T cells expressing NK-cell markers (dated by TCRdb to the early 2020s). As for the study more broadly: Three sorted T-cell subsets (CD3+CD56+NKG2C+, CD3+CD56+NKG2C- and CD3+CD56-NKG2C+) from fewer than 10 donors had their TCR beta-chain repertoires profiled. The libraries were sequenced on Illumina HiSeq 2000/2500, MiSeq or NextSeq, producing 2 x 150 bp reads. Seven of the eight sequenced donors were HCMV-seropositive and one was HCMV-seronegative. All eight donors whose samples were sequenced were randomly selected healthy volunteers, three of them men and five women. The full study reports these points: Those dominant clonotypes were again the most abundant among CD3+CD56-NKG2C+ cells in several donors, at about 25-65%. It remained unclear whether the expanded NKG2C-expressing T cell clones were specific for HCMV antigens. For 6 or 7 donors, the dominant CD3+CD56+NKG2C+ clonotypes were among the top 10 CD8+ clonotypes and accounted for about 1.0-7.5% of CD8+ T cells.

The listed sequencing device is Illumina HiSeq 2000. The TCR beta cDNA libraries were made using 5'RACE template switching, a step that added both a universal primer site and unique molecular identifiers. Priming for cDNA synthesis came from the TCR beta constant segment, and two successive PCR amplification steps followed. Processing in the source paper ran as follows. MIGEC was used to demultiplex reads and group reads by UMI, and MiTCR was used to assemble and quantify clonotypes. Only TCR cDNA sequences supported by at least two reads were kept to exclude erroneous sequences. The tcR package was used for downstream repertoire analysis, and clonotypes were matched across fractions by CDR3 nucleotide sequence plus V segment. VDJmatch was used to annotate antigen specificity against VDJdb, with one amino acid substitution allowed in CDR3. Once TCRdb had reprocessed the reads, it stored one entry per CDR3 protein sequence and supplied no DNA. TCRdb's processing, not the study's, gives the V and J calls here. This sample's table carries over 350,000 distinct CDR3 sequences. In total, the top ten clones hold about 10% of the sample.

Sequences ENHRY (CDR1) and SYGVKD (CDR2) are obtained from the germline V gene. Spanning cysteine to phenylalanine, the CDR3 consists of 17 amino acids. No DNA sequence is on record. HCMV serostatus was determined by detecting HCMV-specific IgG in serum with a commercial ELISA kit. Peripheral blood mononuclear cells were isolated from blood by Ficoll density gradient centrifugation. Turning to this clonotype: The antigen it recognizes is unknown.

Material: blood T cells: a sorted CD56 or NKG2C T cell subset, CD4+ or CD8+ T cells, or bulk PBMC T cells (not recorded which). This sequence originates from a woman aged 45-59 years in good health. Donor details come from another sample of the same person, matched by shared clones. Recombination joined TRBV10-3 with TRBJ2-2; no DNA is available, so the TRBD2 call from TCRdb remains unchecked. The CDR3 reads as follows: CAISASFAAAEGGELFF.